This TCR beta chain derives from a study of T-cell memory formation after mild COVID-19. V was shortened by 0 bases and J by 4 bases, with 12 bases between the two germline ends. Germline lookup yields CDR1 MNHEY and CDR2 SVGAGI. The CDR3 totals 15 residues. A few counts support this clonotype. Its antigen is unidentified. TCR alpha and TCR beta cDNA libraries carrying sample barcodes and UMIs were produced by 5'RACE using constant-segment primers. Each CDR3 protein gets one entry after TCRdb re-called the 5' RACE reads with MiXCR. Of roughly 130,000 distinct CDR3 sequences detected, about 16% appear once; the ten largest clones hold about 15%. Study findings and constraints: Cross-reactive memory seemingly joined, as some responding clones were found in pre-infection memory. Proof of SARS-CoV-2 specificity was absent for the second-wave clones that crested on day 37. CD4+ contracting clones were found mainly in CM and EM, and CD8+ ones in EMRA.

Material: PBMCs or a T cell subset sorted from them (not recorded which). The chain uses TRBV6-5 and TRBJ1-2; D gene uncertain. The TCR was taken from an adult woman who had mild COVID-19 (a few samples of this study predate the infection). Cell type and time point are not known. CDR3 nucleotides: TGTGCCAGCAGTTACTCCCCGTCTGTTCCCTATGGCTACACCTTC. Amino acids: CASSYSPSVPYGYTF.